This is a list of T cell receptor beta chains from one sample in a study of cytomegalovirus exposure and HLA in healthy donors. Only in-frame clones appear in the TCRdb table, and some are missing; sequencing was by immunoSEQ multiplex PCR. There are about 140,000 clones in the sample; about 61% occur only once, and roughly 2.5% lies in the top ten. Sample: PBMCs. The receptors derive from a middle-aged woman in good health and CMV-seronegative. CDR3s include the opening cysteine and the closing phenylalanine or tryptophan. D genes are given only for firm matches. Clone size is not always given. Where it is, it says once, few, many or a class for expanded clones.

J	D	size	V	CDR3	DNA
TRBJ1-1	NA	NA	TRBV18	CASFTVMMGPKNTEAFF	TGTGCCAGCTTCACCGTTATGATGGGGCCGAAAAACACTGAAGCTTTCTTT
TRBJ1-6	TRBD1	NA	TRBV11-2	CASSLDLTGSLHF	TGTGCCAGCAGCTTAGATTTGACAGGGTCCCTCCACTTT
TRBJ2-1	TRBD2	few	TRBV7-9	CASSLPPRLAGGKNEQFF	TGTGCCAGCAGCCTACCCCCTAGACTAGCGGGGGGTAAGAATGAGCAGTTCTTC
TRBJ1-3	NA	NA	TRBV5-8	CASSYLRGRGNTIYF	TGTGCCAGCAGCTATCTAAGGGGCCGGGGAAACACCATATATTTT
TRBJ2-3	NA	once	TRBV7-3	CASSLTRERTDTQYF	TGTGCCAGCAGCTTAACTCGAGAGCGCACAGATACGCAGTATTTT
TRBJ1-2	TRBD1	NA	TRBV28	CATADTGVYGYTF	TGTGCCACCGCAGATACAGGGGTCTATGGCTACACCTTC
TRBJ2-7	TRBD1	NA	TRBV19	CASSMGTGARRIEQYF	TGTGCCAGTAGTATGGGGACAGGGGCGCGGAGAATCGAGCAGTACTTC
TRBJ2-7	NA	NA	TRBV2	CASIPKLGRPYEQYF	TGTGCCAGCATCCCGAAGTTAGGGAGGCCCTACGAGCAGTACTTC
TRBJ2-2	TRBD1	NA	TRBV6-1	CASSRDRVGAGELFF	TGTGCCAGCAGTAGGGACAGGGTGGGGGCCGGGGAGCTGTTTTTT
TRBJ2-2	NA	NA	TRBV7-9	CASSLGLETGELFF	TGTGCCAGCAGCTTAGGACTAGAAACCGGGGAGCTGTTTTTT
TRBJ1-6	TRBD1	NA	TRBV7-2	CASSPGQGNNSPLHF	TGTGCCAGCAGCCCAGGACAGGGGAATAATTCACCCCTCCACTTT
TRBJ1-5	NA	few	TRBV27	CASSPGVLNQPQHF	TGTGCCAGCAGCCCAGGGGTTCTAAATCAGCCCCAGCATTTT
TRBJ2-7	NA	NA	TRBV4-3	CASNLQGRYEQYF	TGCGCCAGCAACCTACAGGGTCGCTACGAGCAGTACTTC
TRBJ1-2	TRBD1	NA	TRBV7-2	CASSFNRGHGYTF	TGTGCCAGCAGCTTTAACAGGGGGCACGGCTACACCTTC
TRBJ1-5	NA	few	TRBV27	CAASRGDSNQPQHF	TGTGCCGCCAGTCGAGGCGATAGCAATCAGCCCCAGCATTTT
TRBJ2-3	TRBD1	few	TRBV28	CASAPGQYTDTQYF	TGTGCCAGCGCCCCGGGACAGTACACAGATACGCAGTATTTT
TRBJ1-5	TRBD1	NA	TRBV7-2	CASSLTGGGGQPQHF	TGTGCCAGCAGCCTTACAGGGGGTGGTGGTCAGCCCCAGCATTTT
TRBJ1-3	NA	NA	TRBV6-4	CASSDEKGGPGGTIYF	TGTGCCAGCAGTGACGAAAAGGGCGGCCCGGGAGGGACCATATATTTT
TRBJ2-7	TRBD2	few	TRBV4-2	CASSQVFGGAGNSYEQYF	TGTGCCAGCAGCCAAGTATTCGGGGGAGCGGGGAACTCCTACGAGCAGTACTTC